This T cell receptor beta chain was identified during a study of T cell changes during pregnancy in multiple sclerosis (dated by TCRdb to between 2019 and 2020). At the level of the whole study: In women with multiple sclerosis, the researchers looked at how the T cell repertoire shifted as pregnancy progressed.

In regard to this clone: The clone's antigen remains unknown. Nothing much larger sits one base from this clone, and base qualities are not available.

From the germline V gene (reference sequence), CDR1 is LNHDA and CDR2 is SQIVND. Clipping removes 10 bases from V and 4 bases from J, with 6 as the unmatched junction base count. Spanning cysteine to phenylalanine, the CDR3 consists of 13 amino acids. The only DNA kept is the CDR3, 39 bases in frame from the first base. Library preparation employed the immunoSEQ multiplex PCR assay. TCRdb retrieved this table from immuneACCESS and kept in-frame rearrangements only. Not all clones are present; in checked studies, unresolved V genes account for under half, and no reason is known for the remainder. The sample includes approximately 96,000 clones, with 90% to 95% observed a single time. The ten largest clones add up to more than 2% of the sample.

Specimen: peripheral blood, collected after pregnancy. The TCR sequence derives from a female donor in good health, enrolled as a control in a pregnancy study. The rearrangement joined TRBV19 to TRBJ1-5, with 8 bases aligning to TRBD1. The DNA reads as follows: TGTGCCATTGACAGGGGCTCTAATCAGCCCCAGCATTTT. Translation gives CAIDRGSNQPQHF. Reference TRBV19 and TRBJ1-5 proteins supply the regions before and after the CDR3; the full variable domain is: DGGITQSPKYLFRKEGQNVTLSCEQNLNHDAMYWYRQDPGQGLRLIYYSQIVNDFQKGDIAEGYSVSREKKESFPLTVTSAQKNPTAFYLCAIDRGSNQPQHFGDGTRLSIL.